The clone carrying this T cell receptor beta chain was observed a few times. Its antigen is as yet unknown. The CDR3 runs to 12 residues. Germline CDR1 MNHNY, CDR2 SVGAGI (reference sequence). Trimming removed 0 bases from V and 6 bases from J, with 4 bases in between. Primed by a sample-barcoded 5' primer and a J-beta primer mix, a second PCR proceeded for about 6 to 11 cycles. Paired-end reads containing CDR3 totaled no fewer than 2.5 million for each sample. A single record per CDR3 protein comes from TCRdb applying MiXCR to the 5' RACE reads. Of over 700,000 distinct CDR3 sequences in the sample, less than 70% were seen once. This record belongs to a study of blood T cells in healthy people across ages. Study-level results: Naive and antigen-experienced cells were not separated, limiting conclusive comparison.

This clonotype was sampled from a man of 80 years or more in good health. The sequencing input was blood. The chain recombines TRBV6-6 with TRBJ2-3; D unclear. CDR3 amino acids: CASSYSRDTQYF. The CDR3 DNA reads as TGTGCCAGCAGTTACTCGAGGGATACGCAGTATTTT.